Listed below are T cell receptor beta chains from one sample, sequenced in a study of CD8 T cells in ankylosing spondylitis. One entry per CDR3 protein, called by TCRdb with MiXCR from the 5' RACE reads. The data hold approximately 400,000 distinct CDR3 sequences, with more than 25% observed a single time. Sequenced sample: blood, either unsorted or a sorted T cell fraction (not recorded which). These receptors were obtained from a male donor with ankylosing spondylitis. Each CDR3 is given with its conserved first and last residue. The D gene is left open where the match is weak. Not all rows give a size; the values are once, few, many and, for expanded clones, a class.

V gene: TRBV5-5
J gene: TRBJ2-1
D gene: TRBD1
clone size: many
CDR3 DNA: TGTGCCAGCAGATCCGGGACAGGCTCCTACAATGAGCAGTTCTTC
CDR3 protein: CASRSGTGSYNEQFF

V gene: TRBV20-1
J gene: TRBJ1-2
D gene: NA
clone size: NA
CDR3 DNA: NA
CDR3 protein: CSARVGSILDGRGYTF

V gene: TRBV7-9
J gene: TRBJ2-1
D gene: TRBD2
clone size: NA
CDR3 DNA: TGTGCCAGCAGCTTAGAAACTAGCGGGAGCTCCTACAATGAGCAGTTCTTC
CDR3 protein: CASSLETSGSSYNEQFF

V gene: TRBV3-1
J gene: TRBJ2-3
D gene: NA
clone size: few
CDR3 DNA: TGTGCCAGCAGAAATCCCCGACTGAGCGGCACAGATACGCAGTATTTT
CDR3 protein: CASRNPRLSGTDTQYF

V gene: TRBV6-5
J gene: TRBJ1-6
D gene: NA
clone size: once
CDR3 DNA: TGTGCCAGCAGGCTACGAGGGTCACCCCTCCACTTT
CDR3 protein: CASRLRGSPLHF

V gene: TRBV6-1
J gene: TRBJ1-1
D gene: NA
clone size: few
CDR3 DNA: TGTGCCAGCAGTGTTCCCCCAGGGTATGAAGCTTTCTTT
CDR3 protein: CASSVPPGYEAFF

V gene: TRBV2
J gene: TRBJ1-2
D gene: NA
clone size: few
CDR3 DNA: TGTGCCAGCAGTGACAGGCTCAGGACCTATGGCTACACCTTC
CDR3 protein: CASSDRLRTYGYTF

V gene: TRBV5-5
J gene: TRBJ2-1
D gene: TRBD2
clone size: NA
CDR3 DNA: TGTGCCAGCAGCTTGGCGGGAGGGGTCAATGAGCAGTTCTTC
CDR3 protein: CASSLAGGVNEQFF

V gene: TRBV5-6
J gene: TRBJ2-3
D gene: NA
clone size: few
CDR3 DNA: TGTGCCAGCAGCTTGCGGGCGGGTACGCAGTATTTT
CDR3 protein: CASSLRAGTQYF

V gene: TRBV7-2
J gene: TRBJ2-3
D gene: NA
clone size: many
CDR3 DNA: TGTGCCAGCAGCTTAACTCCGCACAGTACAGATACGCAGTATTTT
CDR3 protein: CASSLTPHSTDTQYF

V gene: TRBV7-9
J gene: TRBJ1-5
D gene: NA
clone size: NA
CDR3 DNA: TGTGCCAGCAGCTTTGAGTCATCGCCCCAGCATTTT
CDR3 protein: CASSFESSPQHF

V gene: TRBV7-8
J gene: TRBJ2-5
D gene: NA
clone size: NA
CDR3 DNA: TGTGTCAGCAGCTTAGGGGGAAGGGACCGCCAATTGGAGACCCAGTACTTC
CDR3 protein: CVSSLGGRDRQLETQYF

V gene: TRBV20-1
J gene: TRBJ2-5
D gene: NA
clone size: once
CDR3 DNA: TGCAGTGCTAATCTTCACGGGAGAGAGACCCAGTACTTC
CDR3 protein: CSANLHGRETQYF

V gene: TRBV15
J gene: TRBJ1-4
D gene: NA
clone size: NA
CDR3 DNA: TGTGCCACCAGCAGAGATCTAGTTGCAACTAATGAAAAACTGTTTTTT
CDR3 protein: CATSRDLVATNEKLFF

V gene: TRBV11-2
J gene: TRBJ2-3
D gene: TRBD2
clone size: few
CDR3 DNA: TGTGCCAGCACCGAGGCGGGAGCCTGGGTAGATACGCAGTATTTT
CDR3 protein: CASTEAGAWVDTQYF

V gene: TRBV21-1
J gene: TRBJ2-5
D gene: NA
clone size: few
CDR3 DNA: TGTGCCAGCAGCAAAAGAGAAACAGGGATGACCCAGTACTTC
CDR3 protein: CASSKRETGMTQYF

V gene: TRBV5-1
J gene: TRBJ2-5
D gene: NA
clone size: few
CDR3 DNA: TGCGCCAGCAGCTCCGTAGGGAGAGAGACCCAGTACTTC
CDR3 protein: CASSSVGRETQYF

V gene: TRBV6-1
J gene: TRBJ1-2
D gene: NA
clone size: NA
CDR3 DNA: TGTGCCAGCAGCACACAGGGTACCGCGAATGGCTACACCTTC
CDR3 protein: CASSTQGTANGYTF

V gene: TRBV12-3/TRBV12-4
J gene: TRBJ2-7
D gene: TRBD1
clone size: NA
CDR3 DNA: TGTGCCAGCAGTTTTGAAGGACAGGGGGACTACGAGCAGTACTTC
CDR3 protein: CASSFEGQGDYEQYF

V gene: TRBV2
J gene: TRBJ2-7
D gene: TRBD1
clone size: NA
CDR3 DNA: TGTGCCAGCAGTGGCAGGGGGATCTACGAGCAGTACTTC
CDR3 protein: CASSGRGIYEQYF

V gene: TRBV5-1
J gene: TRBJ1-4
D gene: NA
clone size: NA
CDR3 DNA: TGCGCCAGCAGCTTGGCGGGCCAAGAAGGTGAAAAACTGTTTTTT
CDR3 protein: CASSLAGQEGEKLFF

V gene: TRBV29-1
J gene: TRBJ1-3
D gene: TRBD1
clone size: few
CDR3 DNA: TGCAGCGGCGGACAGGGGTTAGGAAACACCATATATTTT
CDR3 protein: CSGGQGLGNTIYF

V gene: TRBV12-3/TRBV12-4
J gene: TRBJ1-5
D gene: NA
clone size: NA
CDR3 DNA: TGTGCCAGCAGTGACCCGGGGGTTCAGCCCCAGCATTTT
CDR3 protein: CASSDPGVQPQHF

V gene: TRBV20-1
J gene: TRBJ1-2
D gene: NA
clone size: once
CDR3 DNA: TGCAGTGCTAGAGGACAGGTCTACTACACCTTC
CDR3 protein: CSARGQVYYTF